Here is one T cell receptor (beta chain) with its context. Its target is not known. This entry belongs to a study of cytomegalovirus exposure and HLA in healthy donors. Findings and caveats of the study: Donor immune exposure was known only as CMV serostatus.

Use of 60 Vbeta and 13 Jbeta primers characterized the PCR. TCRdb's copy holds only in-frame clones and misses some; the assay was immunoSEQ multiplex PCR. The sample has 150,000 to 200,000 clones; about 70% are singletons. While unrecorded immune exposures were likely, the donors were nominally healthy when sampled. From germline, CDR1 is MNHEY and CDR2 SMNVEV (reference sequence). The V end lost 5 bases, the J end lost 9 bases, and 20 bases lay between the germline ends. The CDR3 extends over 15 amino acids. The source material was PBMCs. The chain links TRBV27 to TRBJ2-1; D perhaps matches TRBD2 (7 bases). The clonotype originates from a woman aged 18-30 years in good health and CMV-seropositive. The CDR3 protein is CASSPLGAGAPEQFF. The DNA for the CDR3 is TGTGCCAGCAGTCCCCTAGGCGCGGGGGCCCCTGAGCAGTTCTTC.